This T cell receptor beta chain was sequenced during a study of T cell repertoires in cytomegalovirus infection. Study summary: Indicated by public TCR beta signatures were CMV infection and matching HLA type.

A single record per CDR3 protein comes from TCRdb applying MiXCR to the reads. The sample carries some 900,000 distinct CDR3 sequences, about 31% recorded once. V lost 9 bases and J lost 6, with 16 bases in between. CDR1 is SGHNT and CDR2 is YYREEE in the germline V gene (reference sequence). The CDR3 covers 12 residues. About this clonotype: Its antigen is undetermined.

The chain has TRBV5-4 and TRBJ2-7; weak D call: TRBD1 (6 bases). The sample here was cultured CD8+ T cells from PBMCs, taken from culture after CMV antigen stimulation. This sequence was found in a human donor in good health (CMV status not recorded). Some clones in this sample may be carry-over from other donors' samples. Written as DNA, the CDR3 is TGTGCCAACCTAGGGCCAGGGGCCGAGCAGTACGTC. Encoded protein: CANLGPGAEQYV.